The next 29 T cell receptor beta chains were all read from a single sample in a study of early T cells in non-severe SARS-CoV-2 infection. MiXCR was run by TCRdb on the 5' RACE reads, yielding one entry per CDR3 protein. The sample shows roughly 92,000 distinct CDR3 sequences, over 9.5% of them seen only once. The input for sequencing was whole blood, taken at baseline. The receptors derive from an adult who was a healthcare worker with PCR-confirmed SARS-CoV-2 infection or an uninfected control (not recorded which).

This clonotype was counted only a few times. The chain is built from TRBV13 and TRBJ1-2, with a tentative D call TRBD1 (5 bases). The germline gives CDR1 PRHDT, CDR2 FYEKMQ (reference sequence). The CDR3 extends over 12 amino acids. Deletions cut 5 bases from V and 7 bases from J, with 11 bases between. The CDR3 bases are TGTGCCAGCAGCCCTAGGGGTTCTGGCTACACCTTC. Translation: CASSPRGSGYTF.

V is TRBV25-1 and J is TRBJ1-2; no clear D. Trimming took off 6 bases at V and 7 bases at J, with 12 bases between the two ends. CDR1 and CDR2 (germline): MGHDK, SYGVNS. This CDR3 is 12 amino acids long. CDR3 protein: CASREGNAGYTF. The DNA for the CDR3 is TGTGCCAGCAGGGAAGGGAACGCTGGCTACACCTTC.

This clonotype was seen ten or more times. The chain is built from TRBV5-4 and TRBJ1-4; no definite D call. The CDR3 is made up of 12 amino acids. Trimming removed 4 bases from V and 4 bases from J, with 5 bases in between. The germline CDR1 and CDR2 sequences are SGHNT and YYREEE (reference sequence). The CDR3 coding sequence is TGTGCCAGCAGCACCGTTAATGAAAAACTGTTTTTT. It is translated as CASSTVNEKLFF.

This clonotype came up many times. In nucleotides, the CDR3 is TGCAGCGTTGAGACGCAGGAAAGCTCCTACGAGCAGTACTTC. This encodes CSVETQESSYEQYF. The V and J genes are TRBV29-1 and TRBJ2-7; no reliable D call. CDR3 length: 14 residues. V was cut by 3 bases and J by 0 bases, with 12 bases left in between. Per germline, CDR1 SQVTM and CDR2 ANQGSEA.

The rearrangement joins TRBV12-3 or TRBV12-4 to TRBJ2-3; perhaps TRBD1 as D (6 bases). The CDR3 runs 15 residues. V was shortened by 7 bases and J by 5 bases, with 19 bases between the two germline ends. This CDR3 is CASTRTDRLKDTQYF. DNA for the CDR3: TGTGCCAGCACCCGGACGGACAGATTGAAAGATACGCAGTATTTT.

This clonotype was recorded at least ten times. The chain employs TRBV7-3 and TRBJ1-1; no clear D gene. Per germline, CDR1 SGHTA and CDR2 FQGTGA. The V and J ends lost 3 bases and 1 base respectively, with 15 bases between them. This CDR3 spans 16 amino acids. CDR3 in DNA: TGTGCCAGCAGCTTTCCGACGAGTTACCGGAACACTGAAGCTTTCTTT. Translated, it gives CASSFPTSYRNTEAFF.

The chain combines TRBV6-1 with TRBJ1-5, with a tentative D call TRBD1 (5 bases). Per the germline V gene, CDR1 is MNHNS and CDR2 is SASEGT. The CDR3 has 14 residues. Trimming shortened V by 6 bases and J by 7 bases, and 16 bases separated the two germline ends. CDR3 region: CASRTIQGRQPQHF. The CDR3 nucleotides are TGTGCCAGCAGGACTATCCAGGGCCGACAGCCCCAGCATTTT.

This clonotype was observed many times. The chain joins TRBV5-1 to TRBJ1-1; possible D gene TRBD1, 6 bases. The V end was cut by 4 bases, the J end by 6 bases, with 13 bases between. The CDR3 covers 13 residues. Germline values: CDR1 SGHRS, CDR2 YFSETQ. The CDR3 region is CASSPQGTPEAFF. CDR3 coding DNA: TGCGCCAGCAGCCCCCAGGGGACCCCTGAAGCTTTCTTT.

The chain links TRBV30 to TRBJ1-1; unclear D gene. V was pared by 3 bases and J by 6 bases, with 11 bases between. The CDR3 has 12 residues. Germline V CDR1 and CDR2: GTSNPN, SVGIG (reference sequence). The CDR3 reads CAWRPVGPEAFF. The CDR3 DNA sequence: TGTGCCTGGAGGCCCGTCGGCCCTGAAGCTTTCTTT. The full variable domain, in which reference TRBV30 and TRBJ1-1 provide the parts outside the CDR3, is SQTIHQWPATLVQPVGSPLSLECTVEGTSNPNLYWYRQAAGRGLQLLFYSVGIGQISSEVPQNLSASRPQDRQFILSSKKLLLSDSGFYLCAWRPVGPEAFFGQGTRLTVV.

The CDR3 coding sequence is TGTGCCATCCGACAGGGGTCCGGAAACACCATATATTTT. Translating gives CAIRQGSGNTIYF. The rearrangement joins TRBV10-3 to TRBJ1-3; TRBD1 aligns across 8 bases. Per germline, CDR1 ENHRY and CDR2 SYGVKD. Losses at the gene ends were 8 bases for V and 4 bases for J; bases not matched to a gene: 4. This CDR3 contains 13 residues.

A few counts support this clonotype. The chain couples TRBV6-5 to TRBJ2-7, with 9 nucleotides matching TRBD1. The trim removed 0 bases at V and 2 bases at J, leaving 5 bases unmatched. The CDR3 runs 16 residues. Germline-derived CDR1 and CDR2 are MNHEY and SVGAGI. The CDR3 DNA reads as TGTGCCAGCAGTTACTCGACCGGGACAGGGACCTACGAGCAGTACTTC. Translated: CASSYSTGTGTYEQYF.

The V call is TRBV28, the J call TRBJ2-3, with 11 bases that match TRBD2. CDR3 length equals 17 residues. The junction had 9 bases not matched to a gene; V was cut back by 5 bases and J by 2 bases. The germline CDR1 and CDR2 sequences are MDHEN and SYDVKM. CDR3 sequence (DNA): TGTGCCAGCAGTACCCCGGGACTAGCGGCGCCCACAGATACGCAGTATTTT. Its translation is CASSTPGLAAPTDTQYF.

Only a few counts were recorded for this clonotype. J is TRBJ2-5 and V is TRBV9, with D possibly matching TRBD2 (6 bases). With 3 bases removed from V and 4 bases from J, the gap between germline ends came to 13 bases. CDR1 SGDLS and CDR2 YYNGEE come from the germline V gene. This CDR3 spans 14 amino acids. The CDR3 sequence is CASSAPGLPETQYF. The CDR3 region has the DNA TGTGCCAGCAGCGCCCCGGGACTCCCAGAGACCCAGTACTTC.

At least ten counts were recorded for this clonotype. In DNA, the CDR3 is TGCAGTGCTGGCCAACAGGGAGCAGTAGACTACGAGCAGTACTTC. This codes for CSAGQQGAVDYEQYF. This sequence joins TRBV20-1 and TRBJ2-7, with TRBD1 as a possible D gene (6 bases). There are 15 residues in the CDR3. CDR1 and CDR2 (germline): DFQATT, SNEGSKA (reference sequence). V was shortened by 5 bases and J by 3 bases, with 20 bases between the two germline ends.

This rearrangement joins TRBV7-3 to TRBJ2-1; 11 nucleotides align to TRBD2. The V gene end was trimmed by 5 bases and the J gene end by 7 bases; junction bases not matched to a gene: 13. Germline CDR1 SGHTA, CDR2 FQGTGA. This CDR3 region has 17 residues. In nucleotides, the CDR3 is TGTGCCAGCAGCCTCCTCTCTGTAGCGGGGGGGCTAAATGAGCAGTTCTTC. Translating gives CASSLLSVAGGLNEQFF.

In this sample, this clonotype turned up many times. CDR3 loop: CASSVEVGGGAYEQYF. In DNA form, the CDR3 reads TGTGCCAGCAGCGTAGAGGTAGGGGGCGGCGCGTACGAGCAGTACTTC. The V and J genes are TRBV9 and TRBJ2-7; 7 nucleotides match TRBD1. V lost 0 bases, J lost 4 bases, and 10 bases stayed unmatched. Germline values: CDR1 SGDLS, CDR2 YYNGEE. The CDR3 is 16 residues long.

The J gene is TRBJ2-7, the V gene TRBV10-3; D is possibly TRBD1 or TRBD2 (6 bases each). Germline V CDR1 and CDR2: ENHRY, SYGVKD. The CDR3 contains 15 residues. With 2 bases removed from V and 1 base from J, the gap between germline ends came to 12 bases. CDR3 region: CAISEHRDLSYEQYF. The CDR3 coding sequence is TGTGCCATCAGTGAGCACAGGGACTTGTCCTACGAGCAGTACTTC.

This clonotype occurred a few times. The chain joins TRBV6-5 to TRBJ2-7; D may correspond to TRBD1 or TRBD2 (5 bases each). This CDR3 has 14 amino acids. Germline V lookup: CDR1 MNHEY, CDR2 SVGAGI. V was cut by 2 bases and J by 5 bases, with 13 bases left in between. The CDR3 DNA follows: TGTGCCAGCAGTTACGGGGGTAGAAGCAACGAGCAGTACTTC. As protein: CASSYGGRSNEQYF.

This clonotype was found a few times. The chain has TRBV27 and TRBJ2-6, with unresolved D. Germline lookup yields CDR1 MNHEY and CDR2 SMNVEV (reference sequence). V lost 5 bases and J 0 bases, leaving 14 bases between the germline ends. This CDR3 region has 17 residues. The CDR3 region has the DNA TGTGCCAGCAGTCTACAGTCGCACCTCTCTGGGGCCAACGTCCTGACTTTC. Translated: CASSLQSHLSGANVLTF.

This clonotype was counted at least ten times. The chain is built from TRBV6-6 and TRBJ2-6; 9 positions match TRBD1. The CDR3 totals 19 residues. Germline V gene sequence: CDR1 MNHNY, CDR2 SVGAGI (reference sequence). Germline trimming cut 8 bases from V and 3 bases from J; bases unmatched to any gene: 17. The CDR3 nucleotides read TGTGCCAGCCGAAATCCGAAGACCGGGACAGGGATTGGGGCCAACGTCCTGACTTTC. It specifies CASRNPKTGTGIGANVLTF.

This clonotype showed up many times. V is TRBV12-3 or TRBV12-4 and J is TRBJ1-3; possibly TRBD1 for D (5 bases). The CDR3 runs 13 residues. Trimming stripped 6 bases from V and 4 bases from J, with 10 bases between. The DNA for the CDR3 is TGTGCCAGCAGCTCAGGGAAGGGAAACACCATATATTTT. It yields the protein CASSSGKGNTIYF.

This chain connects TRBV19 to TRBJ1-2; TRBD1 matches 9 bases. Germline V gives CDR1 LNHDA, CDR2 SQIVND (reference sequence). The J segment lost 4 bases and the V segment lost 3 bases, leaving 12 bases of the junction unmatched. The CDR3 totals 17 residues. The DNA for the CDR3 is TGTGCCAGTAGTATTTATGGGGGACAGGGTATTTTCTATGGCTACACCTTC. Protein product: CASSIYGGQGIFYGYTF.

The chain joins TRBV12-2 to TRBJ1-2; the table's D call TRBD1 went unverified against the DNA. TRBV12-2 is flagged as a pseudogene. This CDR3 is 14 amino acids long. The CDR3 nucleotides are TGTGCAAGTCGCTTAGTACAGGGACGGAATGGCTACACCTTC. It encodes CASRLVQGRNGYTF.

This clonotype was detected a few times. The rearrangement uses TRBV7-6 and TRBJ1-3; tentative D call: TRBD1 (5 bases). The germline V gene encodes CDR1 SGHVS and CDR2 FNYEAQ. The CDR3 length is 14 residues. Trimming shortened V by 2 bases and J by 8 bases, and 13 bases separated the two germline ends. The CDR3 sequence: CASSLRTAGDTIYF. As DNA, the CDR3 is TGTGCCAGCAGCTTACGGACGGCGGGGGACACCATATATTTT.

A few counts support this clonotype. V gene TRBV7-8 combines with J gene TRBJ2-2; D ambiguous. There are 15 residues in the CDR3. V was clipped by 5 bases and J by 3 bases, with 13 bases between them. Germline CDR1 SGHVS, CDR2 FQNEAQ. This chain's CDR3 is CASSGRGPYTGELFF. In DNA form, the CDR3 reads TGTGCCAGCAGCGGACGTGGACCCTACACCGGGGAGCTGTTTTTT.

This clonotype was found a few times. The CDR3 DNA reads as TGTGCCAGCAGAGCCGAGGGGTACTCCAAAAACATTCAGTACTTC. This gives the protein CASRAEGYSKNIQYF. The chain uses TRBV28 and TRBJ2-4; the D call may be TRBD1 or TRBD2 (5 bases each). CDR1 is MDHEN and CDR2 is SYDVKM in the germline V gene. The germline V and J ends were trimmed by 6 bases and 2 bases, with 14 bases remaining between them. The CDR3 totals 15 residues.

The chain is built from TRBV12-3 or TRBV12-4 and TRBJ2-4, with D tentatively TRBD1 (6 bases). This CDR3 is built from 15 residues. The V end lost 5 bases, the J end lost 4 bases, and 15 bases lay between the germline ends. In DNA form, the CDR3 reads TGTGCCAGCAGTCGTGACAGGAAAGGGAAAAACATTCAGTACTTC. Encoded protein: CASSRDRKGKNIQYF.

The chain recombines TRBV7-2 with TRBJ1-2; D is perhaps TRBD1 (5 bases). The V gene lost 2 bases and the J gene lost 3 bases, with 10 bases spanning the gap. Germline V gene lookup returns CDR1 SGHTA and CDR2 FQGNSA. CDR3 size: 14 residues. CDR3 in DNA: TGTGCCAGCAGCTTAACCCGGGGGGACTATGGCTACACCTTC. Translated, it gives CASSLTRGDYGYTF.

The V and J genes are TRBV5-1 and TRBJ2-6; TRBD1 agrees at 7 bases. In germline, CDR1 is SGHRS, CDR2 YFSETQ. The J segment lost 0 bases and the V segment lost 4 bases, leaving 13 bases of the junction unmatched. This CDR3 is 19 amino acids long. CDR3 DNA sequence: TGCGCCAGCAGCCCGAGTGGCGACAGGGCGAGCTCTGGGGCCAACGTCCTGACTTTC. Its protein is CASSPSGDRASSGANVLTF.